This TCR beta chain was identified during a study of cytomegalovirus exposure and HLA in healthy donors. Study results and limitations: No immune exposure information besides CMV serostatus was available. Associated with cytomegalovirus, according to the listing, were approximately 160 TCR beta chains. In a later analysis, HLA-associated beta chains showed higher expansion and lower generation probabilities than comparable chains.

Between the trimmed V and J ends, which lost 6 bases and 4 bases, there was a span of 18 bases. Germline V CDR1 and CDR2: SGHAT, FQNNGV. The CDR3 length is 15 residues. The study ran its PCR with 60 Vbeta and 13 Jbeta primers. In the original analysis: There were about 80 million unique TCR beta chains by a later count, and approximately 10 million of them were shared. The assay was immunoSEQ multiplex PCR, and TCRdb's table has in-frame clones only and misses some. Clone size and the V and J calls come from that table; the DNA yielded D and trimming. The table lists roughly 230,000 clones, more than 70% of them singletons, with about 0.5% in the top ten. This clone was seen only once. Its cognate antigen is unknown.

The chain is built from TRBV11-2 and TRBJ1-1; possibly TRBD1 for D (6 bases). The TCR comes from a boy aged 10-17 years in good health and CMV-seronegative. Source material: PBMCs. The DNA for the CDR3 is TGTGCCAGCAGTATAAATACAGGGTTGGGCACTGAAGCTTTCTTT. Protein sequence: CASSINTGLGTEAFF.